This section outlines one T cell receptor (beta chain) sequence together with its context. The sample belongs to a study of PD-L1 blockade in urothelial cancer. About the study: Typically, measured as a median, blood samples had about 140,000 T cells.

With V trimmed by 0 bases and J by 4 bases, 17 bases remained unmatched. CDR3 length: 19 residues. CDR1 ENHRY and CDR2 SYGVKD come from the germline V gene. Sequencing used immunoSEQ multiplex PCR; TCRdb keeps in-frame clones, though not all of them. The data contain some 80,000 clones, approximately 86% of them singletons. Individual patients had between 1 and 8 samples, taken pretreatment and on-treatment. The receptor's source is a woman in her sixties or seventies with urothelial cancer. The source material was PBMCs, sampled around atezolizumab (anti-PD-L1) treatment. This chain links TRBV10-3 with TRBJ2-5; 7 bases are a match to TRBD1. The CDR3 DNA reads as TGTGCCATCAGTGAGTCGACACCCCTCGTAGGGGGCACGAGAGAGACCCAGTACTTC. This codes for CAISESTPLVGGTRETQYF.